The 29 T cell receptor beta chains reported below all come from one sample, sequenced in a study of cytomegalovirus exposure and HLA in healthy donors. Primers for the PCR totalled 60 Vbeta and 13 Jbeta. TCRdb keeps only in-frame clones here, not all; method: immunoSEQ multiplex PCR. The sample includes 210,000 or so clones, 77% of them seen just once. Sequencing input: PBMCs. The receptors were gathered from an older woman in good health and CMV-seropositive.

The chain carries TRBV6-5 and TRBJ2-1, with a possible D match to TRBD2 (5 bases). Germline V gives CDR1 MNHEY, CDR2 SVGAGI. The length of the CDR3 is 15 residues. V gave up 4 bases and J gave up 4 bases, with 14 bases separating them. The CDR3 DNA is TGTGCCAGCAGTTGGGCGGGCCTTCTTTACAATGAGCAGTTCTTC. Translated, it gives CASSWAGLLYNEQFF.

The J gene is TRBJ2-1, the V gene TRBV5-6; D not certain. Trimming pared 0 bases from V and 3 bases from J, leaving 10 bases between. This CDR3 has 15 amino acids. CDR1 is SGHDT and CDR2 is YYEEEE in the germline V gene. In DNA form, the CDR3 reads TGTGCCAGCAGCTTGGTTCGCACTTTCTACAATGAGCAGTTCTTC. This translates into CASSLVRTFYNEQFF.

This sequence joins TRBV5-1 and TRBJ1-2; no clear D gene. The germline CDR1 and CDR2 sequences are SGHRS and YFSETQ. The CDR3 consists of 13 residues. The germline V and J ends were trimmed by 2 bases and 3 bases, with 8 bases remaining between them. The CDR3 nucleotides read TGCGCCAGCAGCTTTAATATTGACTATGGCTACACCTTC. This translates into CASSFNIDYGYTF.

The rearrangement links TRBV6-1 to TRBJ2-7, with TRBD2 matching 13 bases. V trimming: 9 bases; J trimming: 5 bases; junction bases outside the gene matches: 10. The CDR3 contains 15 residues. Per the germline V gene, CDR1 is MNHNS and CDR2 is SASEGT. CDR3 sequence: CASIRGLAGVNEQYF. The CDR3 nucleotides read TGTGCCAGTATTCGCGGACTAGCGGGAGTCAACGAGCAGTACTTC.

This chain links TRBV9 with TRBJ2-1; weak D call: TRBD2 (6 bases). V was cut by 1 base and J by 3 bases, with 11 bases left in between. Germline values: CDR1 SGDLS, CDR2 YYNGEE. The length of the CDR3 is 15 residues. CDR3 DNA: TGTGCCAGCAGCGTACAGGGACTTATCTACAATGAGCAGTTCTTC. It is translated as CASSVQGLIYNEQFF.

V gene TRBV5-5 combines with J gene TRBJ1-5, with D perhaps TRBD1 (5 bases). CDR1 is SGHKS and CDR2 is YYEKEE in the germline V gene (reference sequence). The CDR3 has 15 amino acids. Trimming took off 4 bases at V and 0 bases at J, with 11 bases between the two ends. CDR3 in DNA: TGTGCCAGCAGCGTGACAGACTTTAGCAATCAGCCCCAGCATTTT. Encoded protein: CASSVTDFSNQPQHF.

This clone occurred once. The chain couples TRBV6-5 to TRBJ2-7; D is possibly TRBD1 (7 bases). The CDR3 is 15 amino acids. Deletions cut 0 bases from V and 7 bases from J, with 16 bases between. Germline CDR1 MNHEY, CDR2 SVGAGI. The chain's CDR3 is CASSYSGTVTREQYF. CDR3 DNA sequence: TGTGCCAGCAGTTACTCGGGGACAGTGACTAGGGAGCAGTACTTC.

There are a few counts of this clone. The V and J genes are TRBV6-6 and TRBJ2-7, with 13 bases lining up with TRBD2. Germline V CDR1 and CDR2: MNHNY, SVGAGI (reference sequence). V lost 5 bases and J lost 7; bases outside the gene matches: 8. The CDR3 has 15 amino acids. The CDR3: CASSTLAGGPREQYF. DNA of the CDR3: TGTGCCAGCAGTACACTAGCGGGAGGGCCTCGGGAGCAGTACTTC.

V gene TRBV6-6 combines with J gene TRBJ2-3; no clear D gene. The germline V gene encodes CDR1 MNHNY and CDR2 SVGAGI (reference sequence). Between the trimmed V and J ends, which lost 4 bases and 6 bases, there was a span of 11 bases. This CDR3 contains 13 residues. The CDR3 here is CASSSILSDTQYF. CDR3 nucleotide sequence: TGTGCCAGCAGTTCCATACTGTCGGATACGCAGTATTTT.

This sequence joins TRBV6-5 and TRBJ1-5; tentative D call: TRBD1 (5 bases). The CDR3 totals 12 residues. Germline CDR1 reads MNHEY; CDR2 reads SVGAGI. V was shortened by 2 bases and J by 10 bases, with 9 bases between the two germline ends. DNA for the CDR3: TGTGCCAGCAGTTACCTGGGGGGTCCCCAGCATTTT. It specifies CASSYLGGPQHF.

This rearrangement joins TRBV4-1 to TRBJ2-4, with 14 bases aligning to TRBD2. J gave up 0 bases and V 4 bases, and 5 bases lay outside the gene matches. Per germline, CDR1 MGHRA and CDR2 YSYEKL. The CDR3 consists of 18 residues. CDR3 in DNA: TGCGCCAGCAGCCCAGGACTAGCGGGGGGATTAGCCAAAAACATTCAGTACTTC. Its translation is CASSPGLAGGLAKNIQYF.

CDR3 amino acids: CASSWSASGGQGYTF. CDR3 DNA sequence: TGCGCCAGCAGCTGGAGCGCTTCGGGGGGGCAAGGCTACACCTTC. This chain joins TRBV5-1 and TRBJ1-2, with D possibly being TRBD1 (6 bases). V lost 3 bases and J 8 bases, leaving 20 bases between the germline ends. The CDR3 contains 15 residues. Germline-derived CDR1 and CDR2 are SGHRS and YFSETQ. The whole variable domain, filled in from reference TRBV5-1 and TRBJ1-2, reads KAGVTQTPRYLIKTRGQQVTLSCSPISGHRSVSWYQQTPGQGLQFLFEYFSETQRNKGNFPGRFSGRQFSNSRSEMNVSTLELGDSALYLCASSWSASGGQGYTFGSGTRLTVV.

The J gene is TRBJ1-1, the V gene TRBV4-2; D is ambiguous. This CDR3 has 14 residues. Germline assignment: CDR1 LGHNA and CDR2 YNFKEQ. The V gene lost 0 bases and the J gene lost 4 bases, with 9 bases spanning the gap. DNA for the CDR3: TGTGCCAGCAGCCAAGAATTCGAGGGCACTGAAGCTTTCTTT. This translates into CASSQEFEGTEAFF.

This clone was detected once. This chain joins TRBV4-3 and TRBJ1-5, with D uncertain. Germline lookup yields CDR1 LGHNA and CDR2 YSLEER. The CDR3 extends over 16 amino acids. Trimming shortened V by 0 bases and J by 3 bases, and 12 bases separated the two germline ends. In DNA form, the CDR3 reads TGCGCCAGCAGCCAAGATCAGGCACGGTACAATCAGCCCCAGCATTTT. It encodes CASSQDQARYNQPQHF.

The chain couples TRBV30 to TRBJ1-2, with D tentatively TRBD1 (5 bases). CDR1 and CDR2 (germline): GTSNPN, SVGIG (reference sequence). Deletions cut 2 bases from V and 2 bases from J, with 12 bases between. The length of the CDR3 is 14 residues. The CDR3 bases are TGTGCCTGGAGTTGGTTGACAGCGAACTATGGCTACACCTTC. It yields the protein CAWSWLTANYGYTF.

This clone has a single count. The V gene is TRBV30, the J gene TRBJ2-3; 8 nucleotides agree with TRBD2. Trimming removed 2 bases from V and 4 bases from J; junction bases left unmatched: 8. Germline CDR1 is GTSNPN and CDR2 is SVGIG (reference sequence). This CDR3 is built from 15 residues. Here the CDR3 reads CAWSFGGRRSDTQYF. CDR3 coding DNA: TGTGCCTGGAGTTTTGGCGGGAGGAGGTCAGATACGCAGTATTTT.

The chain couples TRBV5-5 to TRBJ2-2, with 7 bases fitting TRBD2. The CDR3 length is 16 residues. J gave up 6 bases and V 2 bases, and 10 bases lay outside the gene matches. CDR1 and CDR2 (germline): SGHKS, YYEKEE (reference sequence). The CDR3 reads CASSFTWSGDSGELFF. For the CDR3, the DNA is TGTGCCAGCAGCTTTACTTGGAGCGGGGACTCCGGGGAGCTGTTTTTT. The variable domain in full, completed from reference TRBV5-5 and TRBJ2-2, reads DAGVTQSPTHLIKTRGQQVTLRCSPISGHKSVSWYQQVLGQGPQFIFQYYEKEERGRGNFPDRFSARQFPNYSSELNVNALLLGDSALYLCASSFTWSGDSGELFFGEGSRLTVL.

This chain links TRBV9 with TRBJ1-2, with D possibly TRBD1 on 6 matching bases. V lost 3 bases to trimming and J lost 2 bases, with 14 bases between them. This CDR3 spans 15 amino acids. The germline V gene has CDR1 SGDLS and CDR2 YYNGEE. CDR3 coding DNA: TGTGCCAGCAGCGAAGCCGGGACACCCAACTATGGCTACACCTTC. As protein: CASSEAGTPNYGYTF.

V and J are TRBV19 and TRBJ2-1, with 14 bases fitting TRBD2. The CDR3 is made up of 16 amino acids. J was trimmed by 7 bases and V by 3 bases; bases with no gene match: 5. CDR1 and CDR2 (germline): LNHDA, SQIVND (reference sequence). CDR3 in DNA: TGTGCCAGTAGTATTGGACTAGCGGGGGGAGGAAATGAGCAGTTCTTC. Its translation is CASSIGLAGGGNEQFF.

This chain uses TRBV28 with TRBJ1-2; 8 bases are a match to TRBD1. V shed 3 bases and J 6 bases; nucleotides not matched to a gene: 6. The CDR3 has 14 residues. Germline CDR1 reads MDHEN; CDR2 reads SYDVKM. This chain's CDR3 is CASSLTTGVDGYTF. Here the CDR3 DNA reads TGTGCCAGCAGTTTGACGACAGGGGTGGATGGCTACACCTTC.

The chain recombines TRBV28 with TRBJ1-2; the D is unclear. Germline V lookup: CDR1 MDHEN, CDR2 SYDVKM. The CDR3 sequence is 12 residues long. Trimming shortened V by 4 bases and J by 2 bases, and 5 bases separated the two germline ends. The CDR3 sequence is CASSSQNYGYTF. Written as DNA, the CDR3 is TGTGCCAGCAGTTCACAGAACTATGGCTACACCTTC.

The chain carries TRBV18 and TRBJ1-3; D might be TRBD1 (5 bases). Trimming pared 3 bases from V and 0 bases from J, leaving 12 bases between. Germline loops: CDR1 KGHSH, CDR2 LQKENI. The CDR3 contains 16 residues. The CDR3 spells CASSPPGTLSGNTIYF. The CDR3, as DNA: TGTGCCAGCTCACCCCCAGGGACTCTCTCTGGAAACACCATATATTTT.

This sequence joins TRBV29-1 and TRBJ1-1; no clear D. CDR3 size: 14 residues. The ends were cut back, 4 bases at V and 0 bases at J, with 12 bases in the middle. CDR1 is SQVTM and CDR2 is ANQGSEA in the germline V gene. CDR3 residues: CSVGYGRVNTEAFF. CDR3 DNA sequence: TGCAGCGTTGGGTACGGGAGGGTGAACACTGAAGCTTTCTTT.

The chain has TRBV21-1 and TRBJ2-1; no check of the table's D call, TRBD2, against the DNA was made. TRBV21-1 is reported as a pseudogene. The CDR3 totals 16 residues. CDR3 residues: CASSKGGRASYNEQFF. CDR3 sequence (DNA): TGTGCCAGCAGCAAAGGGGGGAGGGCATCCTACAATGAGCAGTTCTTC.

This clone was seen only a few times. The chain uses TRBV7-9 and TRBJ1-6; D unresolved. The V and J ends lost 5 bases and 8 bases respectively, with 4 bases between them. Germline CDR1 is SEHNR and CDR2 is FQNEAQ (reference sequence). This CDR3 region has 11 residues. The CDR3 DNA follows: TGTGCCAGCAGCCCTTATTCACCCCTCCACTTT. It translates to CASSPYSPLHF.

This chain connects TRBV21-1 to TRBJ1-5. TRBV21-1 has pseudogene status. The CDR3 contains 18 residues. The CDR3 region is CASSKDTKGGGGNQPQHF. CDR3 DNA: TGTGCCAGCAGCAAAGATACGAAAGGGGGGGGAGGCAATCAGCCCCAGCATTTT.

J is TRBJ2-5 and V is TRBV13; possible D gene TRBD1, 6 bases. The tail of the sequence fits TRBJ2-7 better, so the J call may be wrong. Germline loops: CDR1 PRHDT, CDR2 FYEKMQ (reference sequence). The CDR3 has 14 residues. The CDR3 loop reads CASSLSQGDYEQYF. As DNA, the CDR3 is TGTGCCAGCAGCTTATCACAGGGTGATTACGAGCAGTACTTC.

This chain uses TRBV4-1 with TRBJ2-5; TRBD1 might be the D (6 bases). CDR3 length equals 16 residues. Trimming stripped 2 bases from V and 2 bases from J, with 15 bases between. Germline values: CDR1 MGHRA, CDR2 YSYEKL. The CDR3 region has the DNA TGCGCCAGCAGCCAACCTGGACAGATAAATCAAGAGACCCAGTACTTC. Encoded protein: CASSQPGQINQETQYF.

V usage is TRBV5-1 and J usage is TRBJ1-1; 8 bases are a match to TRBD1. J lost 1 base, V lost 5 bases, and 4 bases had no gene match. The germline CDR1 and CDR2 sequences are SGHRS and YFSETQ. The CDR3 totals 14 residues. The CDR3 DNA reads TGCGCCAGCAGGACAGGGGCCCCGAACACTGAAGCTTTCTTT. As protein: CASRTGAPNTEAFF. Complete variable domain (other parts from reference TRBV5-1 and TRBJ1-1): KAGVTQTPRYLIKTRGQQVTLSCSPISGHRSVSWYQQTPGQGLQFLFEYFSETQRNKGNFPGRFSGRQFSNSRSEMNVSTLELGDSALYLCASRTGAPNTEAFFGQGTRLTVV.